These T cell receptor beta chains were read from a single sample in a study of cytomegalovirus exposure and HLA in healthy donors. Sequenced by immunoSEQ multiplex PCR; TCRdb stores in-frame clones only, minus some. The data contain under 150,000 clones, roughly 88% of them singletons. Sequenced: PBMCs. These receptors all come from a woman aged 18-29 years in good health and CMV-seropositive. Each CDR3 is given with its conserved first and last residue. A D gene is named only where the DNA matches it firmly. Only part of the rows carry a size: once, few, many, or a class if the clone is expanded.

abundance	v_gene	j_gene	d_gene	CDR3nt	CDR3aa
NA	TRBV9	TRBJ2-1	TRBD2	TGTGCCAGCAGCTCCCGAAGGGGGACTAGCGGAAATGAGCAGTTCTTC	CASSSRRGTSGNEQFF
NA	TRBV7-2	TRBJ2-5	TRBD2	TGTGCCAGCAGCCACGGACTAGCGGGGGTTGAGACCCAGTACTTC	CASSHGLAGVETQYF
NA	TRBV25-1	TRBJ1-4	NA	TGTGCCAGCATCCAAGAAGGGGGAAAACTGTTTTTT	CASIQEGGKLFF
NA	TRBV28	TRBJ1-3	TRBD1	TGTGCCAGCAGTTGGGGACAGGGAGGGGAAAACACCATATATTTT	CASSWGQGGENTIYF
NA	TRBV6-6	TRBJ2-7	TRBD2	TGTGCCAGCAGCCTGTCGGGGGGTAGGGCCCACGAGCAGTACTTC	CASSLSGGRAHEQYF
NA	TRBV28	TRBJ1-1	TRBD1	TGTGCCAGTCCCGGGCCACAGGGGATAGGAACTGAAGCTTTCTTT	CASPGPQGIGTEAFF
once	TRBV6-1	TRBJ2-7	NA	TGTGCCAGCAGTGAAGTGCGCCTATCCTACGAGCAGTACTTC	CASSEVRLSYEQYF
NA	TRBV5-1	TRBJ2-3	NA	TGCGCCAGCAGCTTCGCCAGTCGCACAGATACGCAGTATTTT	CASSFASRTDTQYF
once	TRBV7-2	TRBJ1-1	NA	TGTGCCAGCAGCGAGGACAGTTACACTGAAGCTTTCTTT	CASSEDSYTEAFF
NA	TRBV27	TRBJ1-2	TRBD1	TGTGCCAGCAGTTTTTCGGACAGGGGAGGCTATGGCTACACCTTC	CASSFSDRGGYGYTF
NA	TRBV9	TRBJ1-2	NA	TGTGCCAGCAGCTACAAATCAGGGGTCTATGGCTACACCTTC	CASSYKSGVYGYTF
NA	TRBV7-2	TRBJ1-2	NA	TGTGCCAGCAGCTTAGGACATCTTAACTATGGCTACACCTTC	CASSLGHLNYGYTF
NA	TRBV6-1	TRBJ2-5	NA	TGTGCCAGCAGTGAAAGCGGAACAGGGGAGACCCAGTACTTC	CASSESGTGETQYF
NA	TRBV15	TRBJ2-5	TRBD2	TGTGCCACCAGCAGAGGACTAGCCCAAGAGACCCAGTACTTC	CATSRGLAQETQYF
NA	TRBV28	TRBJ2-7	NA	TGTGCCAGCAGACCTATGGGCCCCACAATTTACGAGCAGTACTTC	CASRPMGPTIYEQYF
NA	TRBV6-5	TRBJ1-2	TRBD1	TGTGCCAGCAGCCGAGGATCCGGGACAGACTATGGCTACACCTTC	CASSRGSGTDYGYTF
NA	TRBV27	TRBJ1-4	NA	TGTGCCAGCAGGCTAAATGAAAAACTGTTTTTT	CASRLNEKLFF
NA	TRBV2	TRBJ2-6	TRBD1	TGTGCCAGCAGTGAATCAGGGGGATCTGGGGCCAACGTCCTGACTTTC	CASSESGGSGANVLTF
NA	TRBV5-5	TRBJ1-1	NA	TGTGCCAGCAGCCTAAGTCAGGTGAACACTGAAGCTTTCTTT	CASSLSQVNTEAFF
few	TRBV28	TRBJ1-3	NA	TGTGCCAGCAGTTCTCGGGGAGGAGGTGGAAACACCATATATTTT	CASSSRGGGGNTIYF
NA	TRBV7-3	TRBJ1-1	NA	TGTGCCAGCAGCTTATCCCGGAACACTGAAGCTTTCTTT	CASSLSRNTEAFF
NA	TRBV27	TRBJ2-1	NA	TGTGCCAGCAGTCCACCAGGAACCTTCAATGAGCAGTTCTTC	CASSPPGTFNEQFF
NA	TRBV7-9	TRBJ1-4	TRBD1	TGTGCCAGCAGCGGACAGGGTGATTGGGAAAAACTGTTTTTT	CASSGQGDWEKLFF
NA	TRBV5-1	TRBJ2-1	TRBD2	TGCGCCAGCAGCTTTACTAGCGGGTCCTACAATGAGCAGTTCTTC	CASSFTSGSYNEQFF
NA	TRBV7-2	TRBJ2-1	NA	TGTGCCAGCAGCCCTCTTGGGGGCTCGTTCTACAATGAGCAGTTCTTC	CASSPLGGSFYNEQFF
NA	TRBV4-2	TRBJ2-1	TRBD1	TGTGCCAGCAGCCAAGCGGACAGGGGTAAGGATGGCGGCGAGCAGTTCTTC	CASSQADRGKDGGEQFF
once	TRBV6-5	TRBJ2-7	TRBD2	TGTGCCAGCAGTTCGACTAGCGGGAGGTCCCTGTACGAGCAGTACTTC	CASSSTSGRSLYEQYF
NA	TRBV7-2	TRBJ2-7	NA	TGTGCCAGCAGCTTATGGAACGGGGGAGGCTACGAGCAGTACTTC	CASSLWNGGGYEQYF
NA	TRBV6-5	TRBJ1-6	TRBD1	TGTGCCAGCAGTTATGACAGGGCAAGTTCACCCCTCCACTTT	CASSYDRASSPLHF
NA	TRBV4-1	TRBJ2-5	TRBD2	TGCGCCAGCAGCCAGGGGACTAGCGGGAGGATAGGGGAGACCCAGTACTTC	CASSQGTSGRIGETQYF
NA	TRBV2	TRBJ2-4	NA	TGTGCCAGCGGGAAAACATCGGGACTGCGCAAAAACATTCAGTACTTC	CASGKTSGLRKNIQYF
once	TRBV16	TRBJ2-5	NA	TGTGCCAGCAGCCTCCGCAGGGTAGAGACCCAGTACTTC	CASSLRRVETQYF
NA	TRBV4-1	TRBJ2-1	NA	TGCGCCAGCAGCCCCAGCCTCACTATCTCCTACAATGAGCAGTTCTTC	CASSPSLTISYNEQFF
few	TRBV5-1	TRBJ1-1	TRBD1	TGCGCCAGCAGCGTGGGACAGGGGAGAACTGAAGCTTTCTTT	CASSVGQGRTEAFF
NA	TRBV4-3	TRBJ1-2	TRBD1	TGCGCCAGCAGCCGCGTGGGGACAGGGTCGGACTATGGCTACACCTTC	CASSRVGTGSDYGYTF
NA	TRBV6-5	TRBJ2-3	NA	TGTGCCAGCAGTTTAATTTACAGTAGCACAGATACGCAGTATTTT	CASSLIYSSTDTQYF
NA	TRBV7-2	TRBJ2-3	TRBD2	TGTGCCAGCGGCATTAGCGGGGCGGCAGAAGATACGCAGTATTTT	CASGISGAAEDTQYF
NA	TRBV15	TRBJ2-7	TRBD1	TGTGCCACCAGCAGAGATCTCTGGGACAGTGGCTCCTACGAGCAGTACTTC	CATSRDLWDSGSYEQYF
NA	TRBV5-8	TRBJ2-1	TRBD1	TGTGCCAGCAGCTTGGCCGGGACAGGGGGCAATGAGCAGTTCTTC	CASSLAGTGGNEQFF
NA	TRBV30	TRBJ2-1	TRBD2	TGTGCCTGGAGACCTTGGGGACTAGCGGGTAACAATGAGCAGTTCTTC	CAWRPWGLAGNNEQFF
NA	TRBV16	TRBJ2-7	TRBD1	TGTGCCAGCAGCCAATCGACAGGGGGTCGGAACGAGCAGTACTTC	CASSQSTGGRNEQYF
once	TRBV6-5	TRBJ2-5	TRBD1	TGTGCCAGCAGTTACCAGGGGGCTTGGGAGACCCAGTACTTC	CASSYQGAWETQYF
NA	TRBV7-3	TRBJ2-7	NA	TGTGCCAGCAGCTTATTCAGGTACTCCTACGAGCAGTACTTC	CASSLFRYSYEQYF
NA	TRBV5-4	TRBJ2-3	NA	TGTGCCAGCAGCCCCCCAGCGGGCACAGATACGCAGTATTTT	CASSPPAGTDTQYF
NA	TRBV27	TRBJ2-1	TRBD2	TGTGCCAGCAGCCCGACGACTAGCAGAGTCACTGAGCAGTTCTTC	CASSPTTSRVTEQFF
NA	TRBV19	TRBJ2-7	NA	TGTGCCAGTAGTATCGCTCCAGGGGCTTTCTACGAGCAGTACTTC	CASSIAPGAFYEQYF
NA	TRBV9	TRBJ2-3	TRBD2	TGTGCCAGCAGCGCCAGACTAGCGGGGGGGTTCACAGATACGCAGTATTTT	CASSARLAGGFTDTQYF
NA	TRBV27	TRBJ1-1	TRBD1	TGTGCCAGCAGCCTAAAGAGGGGACAGGGGTTACGGAACACTGAAGCTTTCTTT	CASSLKRGQGLRNTEAFF
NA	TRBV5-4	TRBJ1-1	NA	TGTGCCAGCAGCCCAAGACCAACAGGGAACACTGAAGCTTTCTTT	CASSPRPTGNTEAFF
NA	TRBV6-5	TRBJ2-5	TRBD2	TGTGCCAGCAGTACTAGCGGACACCGAAAAGAGACCCAGTACTTC	CASSTSGHRKETQYF
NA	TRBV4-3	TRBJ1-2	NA	TGCGCCAGCAGCCAAGGAGACGACAGGATAGTCTATGGCTACACCTTC	CASSQGDDRIVYGYTF